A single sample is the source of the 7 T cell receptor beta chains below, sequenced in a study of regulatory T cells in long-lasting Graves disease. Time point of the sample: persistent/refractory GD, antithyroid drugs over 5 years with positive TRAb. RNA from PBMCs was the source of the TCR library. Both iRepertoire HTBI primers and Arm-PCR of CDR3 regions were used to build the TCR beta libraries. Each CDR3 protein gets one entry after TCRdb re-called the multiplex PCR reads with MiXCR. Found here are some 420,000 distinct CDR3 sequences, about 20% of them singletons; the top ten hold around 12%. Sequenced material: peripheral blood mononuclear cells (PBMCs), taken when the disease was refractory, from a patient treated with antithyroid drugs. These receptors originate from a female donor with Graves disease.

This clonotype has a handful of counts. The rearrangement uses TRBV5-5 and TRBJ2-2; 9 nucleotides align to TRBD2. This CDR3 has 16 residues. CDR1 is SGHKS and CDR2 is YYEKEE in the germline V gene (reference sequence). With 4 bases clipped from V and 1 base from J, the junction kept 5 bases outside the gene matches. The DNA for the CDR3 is TGTGCCAGCAGCGGACTACTAGCGGGGAACACCGGGGAGCTGTTTTTT. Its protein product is CASSGLLAGNTGELFF.

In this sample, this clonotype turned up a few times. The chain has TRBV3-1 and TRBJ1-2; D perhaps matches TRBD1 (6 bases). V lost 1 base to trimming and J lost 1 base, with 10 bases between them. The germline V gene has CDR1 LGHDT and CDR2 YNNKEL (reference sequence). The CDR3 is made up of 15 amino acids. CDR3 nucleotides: TGTGCCAGCAGCCAAGGTGACAGGTTTAACTATGGCTACACCTTC. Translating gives CASSQGDRFNYGYTF.

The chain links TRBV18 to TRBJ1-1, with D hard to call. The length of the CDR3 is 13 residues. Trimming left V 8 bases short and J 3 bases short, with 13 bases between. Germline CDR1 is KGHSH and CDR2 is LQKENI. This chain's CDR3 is CASTRRRDTEAFF. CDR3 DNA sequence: TGTGCCAGCACCCGGCGCCGCGACACTGAAGCTTTCTTT.

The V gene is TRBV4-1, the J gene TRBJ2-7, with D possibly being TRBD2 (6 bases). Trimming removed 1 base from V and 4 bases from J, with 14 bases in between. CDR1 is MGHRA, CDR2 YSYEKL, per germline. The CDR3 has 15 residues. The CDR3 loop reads CASSQVLASAYEQYF. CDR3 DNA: TGCGCCAGCAGCCAAGTCCTTGCTAGCGCATACGAGCAGTACTTC.

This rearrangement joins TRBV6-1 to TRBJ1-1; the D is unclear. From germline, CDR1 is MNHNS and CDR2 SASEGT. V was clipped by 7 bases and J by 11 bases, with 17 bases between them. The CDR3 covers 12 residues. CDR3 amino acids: CASTYALNGAFF. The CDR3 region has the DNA TGTGCCAGCACCTACGCGCTGAATGGGGCTTTCTTT.

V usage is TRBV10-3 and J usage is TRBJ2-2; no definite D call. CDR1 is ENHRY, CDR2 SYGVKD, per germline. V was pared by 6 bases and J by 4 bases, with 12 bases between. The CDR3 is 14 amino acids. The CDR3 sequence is CAIRGSSGTGELFF. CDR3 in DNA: TGTGCCATCAGGGGATCTTCGGGCACCGGGGAGCTGTTTTTT.

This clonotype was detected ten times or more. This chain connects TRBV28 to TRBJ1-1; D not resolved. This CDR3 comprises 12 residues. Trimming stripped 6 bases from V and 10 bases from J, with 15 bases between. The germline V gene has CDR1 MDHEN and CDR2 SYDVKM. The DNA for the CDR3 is TGTGCCAGCAGCCACCCTGGGGTGGCAGCTTTCTTT. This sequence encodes CASSHPGVAAFF.